These 20 T cell receptor beta chains came from one sample sequenced in a study of T-cell reconstitution after alpha-beta-depleted transplantation in children. The library targeted TCRbeta and was prepared with unique molecular identifiers. TCRdb used MiXCR to reprocess the PCR reads, holding one entry per CDR3 protein. The data contain approximately 430,000 distinct CDR3 sequences, 15% to 20% of them singletons. Here the sequenced sample was PBMCs, mostly from graft donor cells, taken 360 days after TCRalphabeta/CD19-depleted stem cell transplant. The receptors were gathered from a boy younger than two who had a stem cell transplant for Wiskott-Aldrich syndrome, so the T cells may come from the graft donor.

The chain couples TRBV7-2 to TRBJ1-5; the D gene is possibly TRBD1 (5 bases). Germline values: CDR1 SGHTA, CDR2 FQGNSA. This CDR3 has 15 residues. Between the trimmed V and J ends, which lost 3 bases and 5 bases, there was a span of 14 bases. The CDR3 protein is CASSFIAGQYQPQHF. The CDR3 coding sequence is TGTGCCAGCAGCTTTATTGCAGGGCAATATCAGCCCCAGCATTTT.

The chain joins TRBV5-1 to TRBJ1-5; D uncertain. The length of the CDR3 is 13 residues. Per the germline V gene, CDR1 is SGHRS and CDR2 is YFSETQ. The germline V and J ends were trimmed by 2 bases and 2 bases, with 5 bases remaining between them. The CDR3 DNA reads TGCGCCAGCAGCTTCAATGGCAATCAGCCCCAGCATTTT. Its translation: CASSFNGNQPQHF. The whole variable domain, filled in from reference TRBV5-1 and TRBJ1-5, reads KAGVTQTPRYLIKTRGQQVTLSCSPISGHRSVSWYQQTPGQGLQFLFEYFSETQRNKGNFPGRFSGRQFSNSRSEMNVSTLELGDSALYLCASSFNGNQPQHFGDGTRLSIL.

This clonotype came up a few times. This chain links TRBV7-2 with TRBJ2-4; 9 positions match TRBD1. The ends lost 5 bases at V and 5 bases at J; junction bases unmatched: 4. The CDR3 has 14 amino acids. Germline V gene data show CDR1 as SGHTA and CDR2 as FQGNSA. The CDR3 loop reads CASSPGTGQNIQYF. For the CDR3, the DNA is TGTGCCAGCAGCCCGGGGACAGGGCAAAACATTCAGTACTTC.

The chain combines TRBV25-1 with TRBJ2-2, with 7 positions matching TRBD1. Germline V gene sequence: CDR1 MGHDK, CDR2 SYGVNS. The junction had 5 bases not matched to a gene; V was cut back by 1 base and J by 3 bases. The CDR3 covers 16 residues. In DNA, the CDR3 is TGTGCCAGCAGTGAATTCGACAGGGCGGACACCGGGGAGCTGTTTTTT. This gives the protein CASSEFDRADTGELFF.

This clonotype was counted at least ten times. The chain couples TRBV7-6 to TRBJ2-1; tentative D call: TRBD2 (6 bases). V dropped 5 bases and J dropped 9 bases, with 11 bases sitting between them. The CDR3 has 12 residues. The germline V gene encodes CDR1 SGHVS and CDR2 FNYEAQ. CDR3 nucleotides: TGTGCCAGCAGCCCCGCGGGATTTGAGCAGTTCTTC. Amino acids: CASSPAGFEQFF.

This clonotype has at least ten counts. The genes are TRBV28 and TRBJ2-1, with D perhaps TRBD2 (7 bases). V was trimmed by 7 bases and J by 7 bases, leaving 20 bases between them. Germline lookup yields CDR1 MDHEN and CDR2 SYDVKM. This CDR3 has 15 amino acids. CDR3 DNA: TGTGCCAGCATTCGGGTGAGGGGGGGCAGTAATGAGCAGTTCTTC. The encoded protein is CASIRVRGGSNEQFF.

This clonotype has ten or more counts. This sequence joins TRBV7-9 and TRBJ1-6; D perhaps matches TRBD1 (6 bases). V lost 0 bases to trimming and J lost 8 bases, with 8 bases between them. This CDR3 contains 14 residues. Germline V lookup: CDR1 SEHNR, CDR2 FQNEAQ (reference sequence). As DNA, the CDR3 is TGTGCCAGCAGCTTAGCGGGGGCGGATTCACCCCTCCACTTT. This translates into CASSLAGADSPLHF.

In this sample, this clonotype turned up a few times. The chain links TRBV28 to TRBJ2-7; 7 bases match TRBD1. This CDR3 spans 13 amino acids. CDR1 MDHEN and CDR2 SYDVKM come from the germline V gene. V lost 10 bases and J lost 2; bases outside the gene matches: 8. The CDR3 loop reads CATIKQGPYEQYF. DNA of the CDR3: TGTGCCACCATTAAACAGGGGCCCTACGAGCAGTACTTC.

V gene TRBV6-1 combines with J gene TRBJ2-1, with D maybe TRBD1 (6 bases). This CDR3 is built from 14 residues. Germline loops: CDR1 MNHNS, CDR2 SASEGT. V was shortened by 3 bases and J by 4 bases, with 10 bases between the two germline ends. DNA of the CDR3: TGTGCCAGCAGTGATGGGGGCATTTACAATGAGCAGTTCTTC. Its translation: CASSDGGIYNEQFF.

The sample holds one count of this clonotype. The chain links TRBV7-6 to TRBJ2-1; perhaps D is TRBD1 or TRBD2 (5 bases each). Germline loops: CDR1 SGHVS, CDR2 FNYEAQ. V lost 1 base, J lost 0 bases, and 13 bases lay in between. This CDR3 is built from 17 residues. Here the CDR3 DNA reads TGTGCCAGCAGCTTAGTGGGCTACGGGGCCTCCTACAATGAGCAGTTCTTC. Translated, it gives CASSLVGYGASYNEQFF.

The sample holds a few counts of this clonotype. The genes are TRBV30 and TRBJ2-7; TRBD1 agrees at 7 bases. The germline gives CDR1 GTSNPN, CDR2 SVGIG (reference sequence). With V trimmed by 3 bases and J by 3 bases, 2 bases remained unmatched. The CDR3 has 12 amino acids. The CDR3 nucleotides read TGTGCCTGGAGCCGGGACAGCTACGAGCAGTACTTC. The encoded protein is CAWSRDSYEQYF.

This chain links TRBV5-1 with TRBJ2-2; TRBD2 is a possible D gene (7 bases). Trimming shortened V by 2 bases and J by 4 bases, and 21 bases separated the two germline ends. CDR3 length equals 18 residues. Germline-derived CDR1 and CDR2 are SGHRS and YFSETQ. CDR3 loop: CASSFDPRGGGRTGELFF. The CDR3 DNA sequence: TGCGCCAGCAGCTTCGACCCACGAGGGGGGGGCCGCACCGGGGAGCTGTTTTTT.

This clonotype came up once. The chain combines TRBV29-1 with TRBJ2-5; TRBD2 agrees at 14 bases. The CDR3 sequence is 15 residues long. Losses at the gene ends were 4 bases for V and 4 bases for J; bases not matched to a gene: 5. Germline-derived CDR1 and CDR2 are SQVTM and ANQGSEA. The CDR3 region has the DNA TGCAGCGTTGCGGGACTAGCGGGAGACTCAGAGACCCAGTACTTC. Translating it yields CSVAGLAGDSETQYF.

The J gene is TRBJ1-5, the V gene TRBV12-5; 7 positions match TRBD1. V trimming: 7 bases; J trimming: 3 bases; junction bases outside the gene matches: 6. CDR1 LGHNT and CDR2 FRNRAP come from the germline V gene. The CDR3 length is 14 residues. The CDR3: CASAPDRDNQPQHF. The CDR3, as DNA: TGTGCTAGTGCCCCTGACAGGGACAATCAGCCCCAGCATTTT.

The J gene is TRBJ2-3, the V gene TRBV5-1; the D gene is possibly TRBD2 (6 bases). CDR1 and CDR2 from the germline V gene are SGHRS and YFSETQ. The CDR3 is 17 amino acids. The V end was cut by 4 bases, the J end by 4 bases, with 22 bases between. The CDR3 protein is CASSPKDLRGGADTQYF. The CDR3 DNA reads as TGCGCCAGCAGCCCCAAGGACTTAAGGGGAGGTGCAGATACGCAGTATTTT.

This clonotype was observed a few times. The chain links TRBV4-1 to TRBJ2-7, with 9 bases fitting TRBD1. CDR3 size: 16 residues. Germline CDR1 MGHRA, CDR2 YSYEKL. V was pared by 4 bases and J by 3 bases, with 10 bases of the junction left unmatched. The chain's CDR3 is CASSRTNRGRIYEQYF. CDR3 DNA sequence: TGCGCCAGCAGCCGGACGAACAGGGGGCGAATCTACGAGCAGTACTTC.

The V and J genes are TRBV7-9 and TRBJ2-4; 7 bases map to TRBD1. The germline V gene encodes CDR1 SEHNR and CDR2 FQNEAQ (reference sequence). The V and J ends lost 4 bases and 14 bases, in that order; junction bases with no gene match: 14. CDR3 size: 14 residues. The CDR3: CASSSSGIRGREYF. CDR3 nucleotide sequence: TGTGCCAGCAGCTCGTCGGGGATTAGGGGGCGGGAGTACTTC.

The chain combines TRBV20-1 with TRBJ2-2; no reliable D call. CDR1 and CDR2 (germline): DFQATT, SNEGSKA (reference sequence). Trimming stripped 6 bases from V and 1 base from J, with 6 bases between. The CDR3 totals 12 residues. The CDR3 bases are TGCAGTGCCTGGGGGAACACCGGGGAGCTGTTTTTT. Translating it yields CSAWGNTGELFF.

This clonotype showed up just a few times. The V gene is TRBV2, the J gene TRBJ1-2; a possible D gene is TRBD1 (6 bases). V lost 1 base and J 2 bases, leaving 17 bases between the germline ends. The CDR3 sequence is 17 residues long. Germline assignment: CDR1 SNHLY and CDR2 FYNNEI. The CDR3: CASSEGKARTANYGYTF. For the CDR3, the DNA is TGTGCCAGCAGTGAAGGGAAAGCTCGGACAGCCAACTATGGCTACACCTTC.

The sample holds many counts of this clonotype. The chain carries TRBV12-3 or TRBV12-4 and TRBJ2-1; tentative D call: TRBD2 (6 bases). The V end was cut by 6 bases, the J end by 3 bases, with 15 bases between. The CDR3 runs 15 residues. CDR3 DNA sequence: TGTGCCAGCAGCCTTACTAGCTTCGGCTACAATGAGCAGTTCTTC. It encodes CASSLTSFGYNEQFF.